These T cell receptor beta chains were read from a single sample in a study of radiation and T cells in renal cell carcinoma. Sequencing used immunoSEQ multiplex PCR; TCRdb keeps in-frame clones, though not all of them. The sample holds 120,000 or so clones, about 81% seen once. This specimen consisted of blood, obtained from a patient whose treatment included radiotherapy and nephrectomy. The receptor source for this set is a man aged 45-60 years with renal cell carcinoma. Both conserved end residues are part of each CDR3. A D gene is named only where the DNA matches it firmly. Clone size appears in some rows only: once, few, many, or a class for an expanded clone.

d_call	v_call	j_call	cdr3_length	clone_size	cdr3_aa	cdr3_nt
TRBD1	TRBV18	TRBJ2-7	16	-	CASSPLGTGGWDEQYF	TGTGCCAGCTCACCCTTAGGGACAGGGGGCTGGGACGAGCAGTACTTC
-	TRBV27	TRBJ2-5	17	-	CASSPTRTAVGTETQYF	TGTGCCAGCAGTCCCACCCGGACTGCAGTTGGGACGGAGACCCAGTACTTC
TRBD2	TRBV4-3	TRBJ2-5	14	-	CASSVNSGAETQYF	TGCGCCAGCAGCGTCAATAGCGGGGCAGAGACCCAGTACTTC
-	TRBV16	TRBJ1-1	16	-	CASSGSGGAGSTEAFF	TGTGCCAGCAGCGGGAGTGGGGGAGCCGGTAGCACTGAAGCTTTCTTT
-	TRBV5-4	TRBJ1-2	15	-	CASSSGKGRIYGYTF	TGTGCCAGCAGCAGTGGCAAGGGGCGCATCTATGGCTACACCTTC
-	TRBV4-2	TRBJ2-1	17	-	CASSQDPLLSSYNEQFF	TGTGCCAGCAGCCAAGATCCTTTGCTGAGCTCCTACAATGAGCAGTTCTTC
-	TRBV5-1	TRBJ2-7	14	few	CASSLEVGSHEQYF	TGCGCCAGCAGCTTGGAGGTAGGGTCTCACGAGCAGTACTTC
-	TRBV19	TRBJ1-2	15	-	CASSIGPLDLRGYTF	TGTGCCAGTAGTATAGGGCCCCTGGATCTCCGTGGCTACACCTTC
TRBD1	TRBV28	TRBJ1-2	13	-	CASRDRSNYGYTF	TGTGCCAGCAGGGACAGGAGTAACTATGGCTACACCTTC
-	TRBV30	TRBJ1-2	12	-	CAWSREGGGYTF	TGTGCCTGGAGTCGGGAGGGGGGCGGCTACACCTTC
TRBD2	TRBV14	TRBJ2-3	15	once	CASSPGLAVGDTQYF	TGTGCCAGCAGCCCGGGACTAGCCGTTGGAGATACGCAGTATTTT
-	TRBV19	TRBJ1-4	13	-	CASSQRLNEKLFF	TGTGCCAGTAGTCAGCGACTCAATGAAAAACTGTTTTTT
TRBD1	TRBV6-6	TRBJ1-5	13	-	CASTGQANQPQHF	TGTGCCAGTACGGGACAGGCTAATCAGCCCCAGCATTTT
-	TRBV30	TRBJ1-2	13	few	CAWSVGFGYGYTF	TGTGCCTGGAGTGTTGGGTTCGGGTATGGCTACACCTTC
-	TRBV10-1	TRBJ2-3	15	-	CASSEPGMGTDTQYF	TGCGCCAGCAGTGAGCCAGGGATGGGCACAGATACGCAGTATTTT
-	TRBV9	TRBJ2-7	10	few	CASSQVEQYF	TGTGCCAGCAGCCAGGTCGAGCAGTACTTC
TRBD2	TRBV19	TRBJ2-5	15	-	CASSSSGGAVETQYF	TGTGCCAGTAGTTCCAGCGGGGGGGCCGTCGAGACCCAGTACTTC
-	TRBV6-5	TRBJ1-3	15	-	CASSYGEGYGNTIYF	TGTGCCAGCAGTTACGGCGAGGGGTATGGAAACACCATATATTTT
-	TRBV6-1	TRBJ1-2	14	-	CASSEWGEDYGYTF	TGTGCCAGCAGTGAATGGGGGGAAGACTATGGCTACACCTTC
-	TRBV6-4	TRBJ1-2	13	-	CASSDSTGRGYTF	TGTGCCAGCAGTGACTCGACCGGCCGGGGCTACACCTTC
-	TRBV28	TRBJ2-7	14	-	CASSSLNGAYEQYF	TGTGCCAGCAGTTCCTTAAACGGGGCCTACGAGCAGTACTTC
-	TRBV5-1	TRBJ2-5	15	-	CASSPTANPQETQYF	TGCGCCAGCAGTCCGACAGCAAACCCACAAGAGACCCAGTACTTC
TRBD1	TRBV2	TRBJ1-5	16	-	CASRDDRGNGNQPQHF	TGTGCCAGCAGAGATGACAGGGGGAACGGCAATCAGCCCCAGCATTTT
-	TRBV6-1	TRBJ2-5	17	-	CASSEGVSSQGRETQYF	TGTGCCAGCAGTGAAGGGGTGAGCTCGCAGGGGAGGGAGACCCAGTACTTC
-	TRBV2	TRBJ1-1	14	-	CASTEGGVNTEAFF	TGTGCCAGCACAGAGGGGGGCGTGAACACTGAAGCTTTCTTT
TRBD1	TRBV19	TRBJ2-5	14	-	CASSMTGGGETQYF	TGTGCCAGTAGTATGACAGGGGGTGGAGAGACCCAGTACTTC
TRBD2	TRBV5-5	TRBJ2-1	16	-	CASIPFGTSGYNEQFF	TGTGCCAGCATCCCTTTCGGGACTAGCGGTTACAATGAGCAGTTCTTC
-	TRBV5-1	TRBJ2-5	15	-	CASSLERSKGETQYF	TGCGCCAGCAGCTTGGAGCGGAGCAAGGGAGAGACCCAGTACTTC
-	TRBV2	TRBJ1-5	14	-	CASSWDSSNQPQHF	TGTGCCAGCAGTTGGGACTCAAGCAATCAGCCCCAGCATTTT
-	TRBV27	TRBJ1-6	15	once	CASSFSAQLGSPLHF	TGTGCCAGCAGTTTCTCAGCCCAATTGGGATCACCCCTCCACTTT
-	TRBV2	TRBJ2-1	14	-	CASKADSSYNEQFF	TGTGCCAGCAAAGCTGATAGCTCCTACAATGAGCAGTTCTTC
TRBD1	TRBV6-5	TRBJ1-2	15	few	CASSYSRTGRNGYTF	TGTGCCAGCAGTTACTCAAGGACAGGGCGGAATGGCTACACCTTC
TRBD2	TRBV6-6	TRBJ2-5	14	-	CASSYGRESQEQYF	TGTGCCAGCAGTTACGGGCGGGAGTCACAAGAGCAGTACTTC
-	TRBV25-1	TRBJ2-2	13	-	CATQRPSTGELFF	TGTGCCACCCAAAGGCCCAGCACCGGGGAGCTGTTTTTT
-	TRBV7-9	TRBJ2-1	15	-	CASSLRAGYYNEQFF	TGTGCCAGCAGCTTACGTGCAGGGTACTACAATGAGCAGTTCTTC
TRBD1	TRBV5-1	TRBJ2-5	15	-	CASSLAGDRGETQYF	TGCGCCAGCAGCTTGGCTGGAGACAGGGGTGAGACCCAGTACTTC
TRBD2	TRBV28	TRBJ2-1	15	-	CASTFTSGGAHEQFF	TGTGCCAGCACGTTTACTAGCGGGGGAGCCCATGAGCAGTTCTTC
-	TRBV29-1	TRBJ2-3	10	-	CSAGPDTQYF	TGCAGCGCGGGCCCAGATACGCAGTATTTT
TRBD1	TRBV7-9	TRBJ1-2	16	-	CASSLSPTGSSYGYTF	TGTGCCAGCAGCTTATCCCCGACAGGGTCTTCCTATGGCTACACCTTC
TRBD1	TRBV10-3	TRBJ1-1	13	-	CATYAQGGTEAFF	TGTGCCACTTACGCCCAGGGGGGGACTGAAGCTTTCTTT
-	TRBV28	TRBJ2-6	15	-	CASSPRPSGANVLTF	TGTGCCAGCAGTCCCAGGCCCTCTGGGGCCAACGTCCTGACTTTC
-	TRBV5-1	TRBJ2-6	15	-	CASSEPGSGANVLTF	TGCGCCAGCAGTGAACCTGGGAGCGGGGCCAACGTCCTGACTTTC
TRBD2	TRBV7-7	TRBJ2-1	15	-	CASSLGGLVGNEQFF	TGTGCTAGCAGCTTAGGCGGACTAGTGGGAAATGAGCAGTTCTTC
TRBD2	TRBV7-7	TRBJ2-1	16	-	CASSLDGLAGPGEQFF	TGTGCTAGCAGCTTAGATGGACTAGCGGGCCCCGGGGAGCAGTTCTTC
-	TRBV2	TRBJ1-4	16	-	CASREGQLLTNEKLFF	TGTGCCAGCCGAGAAGGACAGTTGTTAACTAATGAAAAACTGTTTTTT
-	TRBV5-1	TRBJ2-5	13	-	CASSAGTGETQYF	TGCGCCAGCAGCGCGGGGACCGGGGAGACCCAGTACTTC
-	TRBV29-1	TRBJ2-5	13	-	CSVVEGGGETQYF	TGCAGCGTTGTCGAGGGAGGGGGCGAGACCCAGTACTTC
TRBD1	TRBV7-6	TRBJ2-3	15	few	CASSLWTGVTDTQYF	TGTGCCAGCAGTTTATGGACAGGGGTTACAGATACGCAGTATTTT